These 19 T cell receptor beta chains came from one sample sequenced in a study of blood T cell repertoires in COVID-19. Some clones are missing from TCRdb's copy, which holds only in-frame ones; the method was immunoSEQ multiplex PCR. The data contain about 55,000 clones, approximately 85% of them singletons. The material sequenced was peripheral blood. These receptors all come from a woman aged 80 or over with acute or convalescent COVID-19.

The genes are TRBV11-3 and TRBJ2-4, with D perhaps matching TRBD2 (6 bases). This CDR3 has 13 amino acids. Trimming shortened V by 4 bases and J by 6 bases, and 10 bases separated the two germline ends. Looked up from germline, CDR1 is SGHNT and CDR2 is YENEEA. CDR3 amino acids: CASSSGTSNIQYF. CDR3 nucleotide sequence: TGTGCCAGCAGCTCAGGGACTTCAAACATTCAGTACTTC. Looking up the rest from reference TRBV11-3 and TRBJ2-4 gives the full variable domain: EAGVVQSPRYKIIEKKQPVAFWCNPISGHNTLYWYLQNLGQGPELLIRYENEEAVDDSQLPKDRFSAERLKGVDSTLKIQPAELGDSAVYLCASSSGTSNIQYFGAGTRLSVL.

This clone showed up just a few times. The V and J genes are TRBV28 and TRBJ1-1; 7 nucleotides align to TRBD1. The CDR3 loop spans 13 amino acids. V gave up 6 bases and J gave up 11 bases; unmatched junction bases: 12. The germline CDR1 and CDR2 sequences are MDHEN and SYDVKM. DNA of the CDR3: TGTGCCAGCAGCTTCCACAGGGGCGTTAGCGCTTTCTTT. Its translation: CASSFHRGVSAFF.

The rearrangement uses TRBV11-3 and TRBJ2-7; D might be TRBD2 (6 bases). V shed 2 bases and J shed 4 bases, with 9 bases lying between them. The germline gives CDR1 SGHNT, CDR2 YENEEA. There are 13 residues in the CDR3. The chain's CDR3 is CASSLSRGYEQYF. CDR3 sequence (DNA): TGTGCCAGCAGCTTAAGTCGGGGGTACGAGCAGTACTTC.

The CDR3 sequence: CASSLEVGHPGELFF. The CDR3 DNA is TGTGCCAGCAGCTTGGAAGTGGGCCATCCCGGGGAGCTGTTTTTT. The rearrangement joins TRBV5-8 to TRBJ2-2; no clear D. From germline, CDR1 is SGHTS and CDR2 YDEGEE. CDR3 size: 15 residues. The ends were cut back, 0 bases at V and 6 bases at J, with 12 bases in the middle. Based on the CDR3 plus reference TRBV5-8 and TRBJ2-2, the full variable domain is EAGVTQSPTHLIKTRGQQATLRCSPISGHTSVYWYQQALGLGLQFLLWYDEGEERNRGNFPPRFSGRQFPNYSSELNVNALELEDSALYLCASSLEVGHPGELFFGEGSRLTVL.

This chain joins TRBV2 and TRBJ1-1; perhaps TRBD1 as D (6 bases). The CDR3 totals 13 residues. V gave up 6 bases and J gave up 4 bases, with 12 bases separating them. Germline V gene lookup returns CDR1 SNHLY and CDR2 FYNNEI. In DNA form, the CDR3 reads TGTGCCAGCAGAGGCACAGGGATCACTGAAGCTTTCTTT. This gives the protein CASRGTGITEAFF. The variable domain in full, completed from reference TRBV2 and TRBJ1-1, reads EPEVTQTPSHQVTQMGQEVILRCVPISNHLYFYWYRQILGQKVEFLVSFYNNEISEKSEIFDDQFSVERPDGSNFTLKIRSTKLEDSAMYFCASRGTGITEAFFGQGTRLTVV.

This clone was seen a single time. The chain combines TRBV12-5 with TRBJ1-6; D is ambiguous. The CDR3 consists of 14 residues. V was pared by 0 bases and J by 10 bases, with 10 bases between. Germline CDR1 is LGHNT and CDR2 is FRNRAP. CDR3 loop: CASGLVGDGSPLHF. The CDR3 DNA reads TGTGCTAGTGGTTTGGTAGGAGACGGATCACCCCTCCACTTT. The full variable domain, completed using reference TRBV12-5 and TRBJ1-6, is DARVTQTPRHKVTEMGQEVTMRCQPILGHNTVFWYRQTMMQGLELLAYFRNRAPLDDSGMPKDRFSAEMPDATLATLKIQPSEPRDSAVYFCASGLVGDGSPLHFGNGTRLTVT.

The rearrangement joins TRBV27 to TRBJ2-7, with a tentative D call TRBD1 (8 bases). CDR3 length: 14 amino acids. CDR1 and CDR2 from the germline V gene are MNHEY and SMNVEV (reference sequence). With 4 bases removed from V and 4 bases from J, the gap between germline ends came to 14 bases. CDR3 protein: CASSSQQGGYEQYV. CDR3 nucleotides: TGTGCCAGCAGTTCACAACAGGGGGGGTACGAGCAGTACGTC.

This clone was observed a few times. The V call is TRBV2, the J call TRBJ2-3; D possibly corresponds to TRBD2 (6 bases). V lost 6 bases to trimming and J lost 0 bases, with 19 bases between them. The germline V gene encodes CDR1 SNHLY and CDR2 FYNNEI. There are 17 residues in the CDR3. Here the CDR3 DNA reads TGTGCCAGCAGCGCCCCGGGGGTTAGGGCTAGCACAGATACGCAGTATTTT. Its translation is CASSAPGVRASTDTQYF.

The genes are TRBV20-1 and TRBJ1-2, with 8 bases lining up with TRBD1. Trimming cost V 6 bases and J 7 bases; bases outside gene matches: 4. From germline, CDR1 is DFQATT and CDR2 SNEGSKA (reference sequence). This CDR3 contains 11 residues. The CDR3 sequence is CSADRGSGYTF. CDR3 DNA: TGCAGTGCCGACAGGGGTTCTGGCTACACCTTC.

This chain links TRBV2 with TRBJ2-1; 10 bases are a match to TRBD2. Germline CDR1 SNHLY, CDR2 FYNNEI. CDR3 length: 13 residues. Trimming took 6 bases from V and 9 from J; bases not matched to a gene: 5. The CDR3 reads CASRLAGDFEQFF. Here the CDR3 DNA reads TGTGCCAGCAGGCTAGCGGGGGATTTTGAGCAGTTCTTC.

The chain combines TRBV9 with TRBJ1-6; 8 bases line up with TRBD1. With V trimmed by 6 bases and J by 0 bases, 2 bases remained unmatched. The CDR3 contains 15 residues. CDR1 is SGDLS and CDR2 is YYNGEE in the germline V gene. The CDR3 bases are TGTGCCAGCACCACAGGGGGCTCCTATAATTCACCCCTCCACTTT. Translation gives CASTTGGSYNSPLHF.

V gene TRBV6-6 combines with J gene TRBJ1-5, with TRBD1 matching over 7 bases. Looked up from germline, CDR1 is MNHNY and CDR2 is SVGAGI (reference sequence). The CDR3 runs to 16 residues. Trimming cost V 4 bases and J 2 bases; bases outside gene matches: 8. For the CDR3, the DNA is TGTGCCAGCAGTTCTCCGACAGGGCAGGGCAATCAGCCCCAGCATTTT. Protein product: CASSSPTGQGNQPQHF.

This clone showed up just once. V gene TRBV11-2 combines with J gene TRBJ2-5, with TRBD2 matching 11 bases. Germline V lookup: CDR1 SGHAT, CDR2 FQNNGV. This CDR3 spans 14 amino acids. V shed 5 bases and J 7 bases; nucleotides not matched to a gene: 6. The CDR3 DNA is TGTGCCAGCAGCGAGGGACTAGCGGAGCGGACCCAGTACTTC. It codes for CASSEGLAERTQYF.

The table lists this clone with a few counts. V is TRBV3-1 (or the pseudogene TRBV3-2) and J is TRBJ2-3; the match to TRBD2 covers 12 bases. The CDR3 has 18 residues. Germline V lookup: CDR1 LGHDT, CDR2 YNNKEL (reference sequence). V was pared by 3 bases and J by 2 bases, with 9 bases of the junction left unmatched. CDR3 amino acids: CASSQRPGLAGTTDTQYF. The CDR3 bases are TGTGCCAGCAGCCAGCGACCCGGACTAGCGGGGACCACAGATACGCAGTATTTT.

The V gene is TRBV3-1 (or the pseudogene TRBV3-2), the J gene TRBJ2-1; 8 nucleotides match TRBD2. This CDR3 contains 15 residues. Per the germline V gene, CDR1 is LGHDT and CDR2 is YNNKEL (reference sequence). Trimming took 3 bases from V and 7 from J; bases not matched to a gene: 8. CDR3 coding DNA: TGTGCCAGCAGCCACGGGACTAGTTTTGGAAATGAGCAGTTCTTC. Amino acid sequence: CASSHGTSFGNEQFF.

The chain carries TRBV28 and TRBJ2-7, with 8 positions matching TRBD2. This CDR3 is built from 16 residues. V dropped 3 bases and J dropped 8; count of bases not matched to a gene: 15. Germline-derived CDR1 and CDR2 are MDHEN and SYDVKM. The CDR3 loop is CASSLGSGLGALKQYF. The CDR3 DNA follows: TGTGCCAGCAGTTTGGGGTCGGGACTAGGGGCTTTGAAGCAGTACTTC.

V is TRBV12-5 and J is TRBJ2-5, with 15 nucleotides matching TRBD2. J was trimmed by 1 base and V by 8 bases; bases with no gene match: 11. There are 18 residues in the CDR3. Germline loops: CDR1 LGHNT, CDR2 FRNRAP. In DNA, the CDR3 is TGTGCTAGTTACGGGACTAGCGGGAGGAGGGATCTCCAAGAGACCCAGTACTTC. Its protein is CASYGTSGRRDLQETQYF.

The chain carries TRBV28 and TRBJ1-2, with D perhaps TRBD1 (5 bases). With 2 bases removed from V and 2 bases from J, the gap between germline ends came to 6 bases. Per the germline V gene, CDR1 is MDHEN and CDR2 is SYDVKM. The CDR3 has 13 amino acids. The DNA of the CDR3 is TGTGCCAGCAGTTTACCAGGGAACTATGGCTACACCTTC. It codes for CASSLPGNYGYTF.

The J gene is TRBJ2-2, the V gene TRBV7-5; the table's TRBD2 call for D was not verified on the DNA. TRBV7-5 is noted as a pseudogene. CDR3 size: 11 residues. The CDR3 is CARSLSGELFF. As DNA, the CDR3 is TGTGCCAGAAGCTTGAGTGGGGAGCTGTTTTTT.